This T cell receptor beta chain was captured by sequencing in a study of cytomegalovirus exposure and HLA in healthy donors. Findings and limits, study-wide: Most of the TCR beta V segments (in an earlier analysis) were productive either about 87% or about 30% of the time.

A multiplex PCR was run with 60 Vbeta primers and 13 Jbeta primers. Sequencing was performed with immunoSEQ multiplex PCR; in TCRdb, only in-frame clones are kept and a portion is missing. Here the sample spans 100,000 to 150,000 clones, approximately 72% being singletons. There are a few counts of this clone. Antigen: not known. This clonotype was sampled from a man between 60 and 75 years old in good health and CMV-seropositive. Sequencing used PBMCs.

The DNA for the CDR3 is TGTGCCAGCACGACTACGGGGGGGGGAGATACGCAGTATTTT. Translation gives CASTTTGGGDTQYF. The chain uses TRBV6-1 and TRBJ2-3, with 8 bases aligning to TRBD2. V shed 7 bases, J shed 5 bases, and the junction held 8 bases outside the gene matches. The V gene's germline CDR1 is MNHNS and CDR2 SASEGT. The CDR3 consists of 14 residues.